The sequence of this T cell receptor beta chain was determined in a study of T cells in Graves' hyperthyroidism and ophthalmopathy. This CDR3 has 14 amino acids. The germline V and J ends were trimmed by 7 bases and 3 bases, with 15 bases remaining between them. Germline lookup yields CDR1 MNHNS and CDR2 SASEGT. TCR beta CDR3 regions were amplified from RNA transcripts. RT-PCR in the first round (using the HTBI primer set) targeted the TCR CDR3. One entry per CDR3 protein results from TCRdb running MiXCR on the multiplex PCR reads. The sample includes 300,000 to 400,000 distinct CDR3 sequences, 14% seen only once; the top ten take around a fifth.

Sequenced input: blood. The clonotype was recovered from a woman in her twenties or thirties with Graves' ophthalmopathy. The chain has TRBV6-1 and TRBJ1-1; maybe TRBD1 (5 bases). CDR3 coding DNA: TGTGCCAGCACGACGACAGAGACCTACACTGAAGCTTTCTTT. Translating it yields CASTTTETYTEAFF.